The TCR beta chain described here comes from a study of T cells in Graves' hyperthyroidism and ophthalmopathy. Overall study: Once the initial diagnosis was made, peripheral blood was obtained before any treatment.

Germline V gene sequence: CDR1 MNHNS, CDR2 SASEGT. V lost 1 base to trimming and J lost 4 bases, with 11 bases between them. The CDR3 covers 15 residues. TCR beta CDR3 regions were amplified from RNA transcripts. Carried out on the TCR CDR3, a first-round RT-PCR used the HTBI primer set. Using its own MiXCR run on the multiplex PCR reads, TCRdb lists one record per CDR3 protein. The data contain about 700,000 distinct CDR3 sequences, 13% to 15% of them singletons. Graves' hyperthyroidism was deemed stable given no ophthalmopathy progression within 18 months. Using 10 ml of fresh peripheral blood, PBMCs were prepared. The study, taken as a whole, reports: The model anticipated ophthalmopathy a median approximately 6.7 months pre-onset.

This clonotype was observed a few times. Its antigen is as yet unknown. Material for sequencing was blood. The rearrangement joins TRBV6-1 to TRBJ2-1; D is perhaps TRBD1 (7 bases). The sequence derives from a woman aged 18-30 years with Graves' hyperthyroidism. The chain's CDR3 is CASSEEGAGYNEQFF. The CDR3 DNA is TGTGCCAGCAGTGAAGAGGGGGCGGGATACAATGAGCAGTTCTTC.